Listed here are 4 T cell receptor beta chains from one sample, sequenced in a study of blood T cell repertoires in COVID-19. Only in-frame clones appear in the TCRdb table, and some are missing; sequencing was by immunoSEQ multiplex PCR. The sample lists about 160,000 clones, just under 90% occurring once. Sequencing was carried out using peripheral blood. These receptors all stem from a woman in her 70s with COVID-19, enrolled during active disease.

The V call is TRBV7-9, the J call TRBJ2-1; maybe TRBD2 (6 bases). V dropped 1 base and J dropped 1 base, with 11 bases sitting between them. Germline CDR1 and CDR2: SEHNR and FQNEAQ (reference sequence). The CDR3 is 16 residues long. The CDR3 protein is CASSLDRGSSYNEQFF. The CDR3 region has the DNA TGTGCCAGCAGCTTAGATCGGGGGTCTTCCTACAATGAGCAGTTCTTC.

The chain carries TRBV19 and TRBJ1-4; D is unresolved. The CDR3 runs to 13 residues. Trimming pared 3 bases from V and 5 bases from J, leaving 7 bases between. Germline V CDR1 and CDR2: LNHDA, SQIVND (reference sequence). In nucleotides, the CDR3 is TGTGCCAGTAGTATCCGAGAGAATGAAAAACTGTTTTTT. Its translation is CASSIRENEKLFF.

The gene calls are TRBV7-3 and TRBJ2-1, with a tentative D call TRBD2 (7 bases). The CDR3 is made up of 13 amino acids. CDR1 and CDR2 (germline): SGHTA, FQGTGA. Trimming removed 3 bases from V and 9 bases from J, with 12 bases in between. The CDR3 DNA reads TGTGCCAGCAGCTTGAACGGGGGGCCTGAGCAGTTCTTC. Translation gives CASSLNGGPEQFF.

This chain uses TRBV19 with TRBJ2-1; TRBD2 matches 9 bases. The CDR3 has 17 residues. Germline values: CDR1 LNHDA, CDR2 SQIVND (reference sequence). V dropped 3 bases and J dropped 8; count of bases not matched to a gene: 14. Here the CDR3 reads CASSISRSGGLGDEQFF. In DNA, the CDR3 is TGTGCCAGTAGTATTTCCCGTAGCGGGGGCCTGGGGGATGAGCAGTTCTTC.